This entry lists 8 T cell receptor beta chains sequenced from one sample in a study of shared clonotypes between healthy human individuals. The table came from immunoSEQ multiplex PCR; TCRdb's copy has only in-frame clones and leaves some out. The repertoire consists of 650,000 to 800,000 clones, with approximately 77% occurring once and the leading ten covering more than 1.5%. Sequencing was carried out using memory CD4+ T cells sorted from blood. Subset: CD45RA-negative fraction. Receptor source: a woman in her thirties in good health.

This chain uses TRBV6-5 with TRBJ2-2; D may correspond to TRBD1 or TRBD2 (5 bases each). Germline CDR1 MNHEY, CDR2 SVGAGI. The CDR3 has 14 amino acids. With 6 bases removed from V and 4 bases from J, the gap between germline ends came to 12 bases. CDR3 sequence reads: CASSMGPLTGELFF. In DNA, the CDR3 is TGTGCCAGCAGCATGGGACCACTCACCGGGGAGCTGTTTTTT.

J is TRBJ1-1 and V is TRBV7-2, with a tentative D call TRBD1 (6 bases). This CDR3 is 14 amino acids long. Germline V gives CDR1 SGHTA, CDR2 FQGNSA. V gave up 1 base and J gave up 5 bases, with 11 bases separating them. CDR3 nucleotide sequence: TGTGCCAGCAGCTTAGATGGGCAGGGGACTGAAGCTTTCTTT. Protein sequence: CASSLDGQGTEAFF.

The chain uses TRBV29-1 and TRBJ1-4, with 7 nucleotides matching TRBD1. The V segment lost 4 bases and the J segment 8 bases; nucleotides outside the gene matches: 13. The V gene's germline CDR1 is SQVTM and CDR2 ANQGSEA. CDR3 length: 15 amino acids. The CDR3 sequence is CSVALTSGQSEKLFF. The CDR3 DNA sequence: TGCAGCGTTGCCCTAACATCGGGACAGTCAGAAAAACTGTTTTTT.

This chain links TRBV5-1 with TRBJ2-5, with D maybe TRBD1 (5 bases). Germline values: CDR1 SGHRS, CDR2 YFSETQ. This CDR3 is built from 15 residues. V was clipped by 0 bases and J by 2 bases, with 11 bases between them. The CDR3 DNA is TGCGCCAGCAGCTTGGTCCAGGGTGGACAAGAGACCCAGTACTTC. Its translation is CASSLVQGGQETQYF. Full variable domain (remainder filled in from reference TRBV5-1 and TRBJ2-5): KAGVTQTPRYLIKTRGQQVTLSCSPISGHRSVSWYQQTPGQGLQFLFEYFSETQRNKGNFPGRFSGRQFSNSRSEMNVSTLELGDSALYLCASSLVQGGQETQYFGPGTRLLVL.

Only a few counts were recorded for this clone. The chain uses TRBV5-1 and TRBJ1-1; D not certain. V lost 3 bases and J lost 1, with 10 bases in between. The CDR3 extends over 14 amino acids. CDR1 and CDR2 (germline): SGHRS, YFSETQ. CDR3 in DNA: TGCGCCAGCAGCTCGATCAAAACGAACACTGAAGCTTTCTTT. It encodes CASSSIKTNTEAFF.

V is TRBV11-2 and J is TRBJ1-2; D ambiguous. The CDR3 consists of 14 residues. V lost 0 bases, J lost 8 bases, and 13 bases lay in between. Germline lookup yields CDR1 SGHAT and CDR2 FQNNGV. The CDR3, as DNA: TGTGCCAGCAGCTTAGATTTTCGGACGGGGGGCTACACCTTC. As protein: CASSLDFRTGGYTF.

V gene TRBV6-1 combines with J gene TRBJ1-5; D gene uncertain. V lost 3 bases and J lost 5, with 11 bases in between. This CDR3 comprises 14 residues. Germline V gives CDR1 MNHNS, CDR2 SASEGT. In DNA form, the CDR3 reads TGTGCCAGCAGTGAGTACAGCCAAGATCAGCCCCAGCATTTT. It specifies CASSEYSQDQPQHF.

The chain has TRBV6-6 and TRBJ1-2; 7 bases map to TRBD1. Germline CDR1 MNHNY, CDR2 SVGAGI (reference sequence). The V gene end was trimmed by 0 bases and the J gene end by 5 bases; junction bases not matched to a gene: 6. There are 15 residues in the CDR3. The DNA for the CDR3 is TGTGCCAGCAGTTACTCTAAGGGGGCGCAGTATGGCTACACCTTC. Amino acids: CASSYSKGAQYGYTF.